This T cell receptor (beta chain) was found in a study of primary melanoma T cells and metastatic recurrence. Study overall: Primary melanomas here were stage T2 to T4, over 1 mm thick.

Study-level results: Progression-free survival prediction reportedly improved most when T-cell fraction, rather than another histopathological variable, joined tumor thickness. A T-cell-mediated antitumor response in primary melanoma was only suggested.

This CDR3 has 12 residues. The germline V and J ends were trimmed by 6 bases and 2 bases, with 6 bases remaining between them. Germline V gene sequence: CDR1 SNHLY, CDR2 FYNNEI. Profiled with immunoSEQ multiplex PCR; TCRdb holds only in-frame clones, not every one. The profile shows over a thousand clones, more than 85% of them singletons. Each patient's primary melanoma had been removed surgically, with risk of metastatic recurrence. For this clone: Its specificity is not known.

The sequencing input was melanoma tumor tissue. The source of this sequence is a human donor with melanoma. The chain joins TRBV2 to TRBJ2-3; D remains unclear. This CDR3 is CASSFLTDTQYF. For the CDR3, the DNA is TGTGCCAGCAGCTTCCTCACAGATACGCAGTATTTT.